The sequence of this T cell receptor beta chain was determined in a study of tumor-infiltrating lymphocytes in primary liver carcinoma. Study-wide findings and caveats: Paired tumor-adjacent and tumor-blood samples overlapped less than tumor region pairs did. Blood's top-250-clone fraction was significantly lower than that of tumors (p = 0.039).

This clonotype was recorded at least ten times. As yet, its antigen is unknown. Taking roughly 20-32 mg of unsorted bulk tissue, the authors co-extracted RNA and DNA. Per tumor, sampling covered five separate regions. Every tumor sample had over 75% viable tumor cells. V was pared by 4 bases and J by 3 bases, with 17 bases between. The CDR3 extends over 15 amino acids. Germline CDR1 is SGHNT and CDR2 is YYREEE (reference sequence). The authors made TCR beta cDNA from 500 ng total RNA with a constant-region primer. Investigators got TCR beta libraries out of three nested multiplex PCR rounds, done with slightly modified ARM-PCR. Researchers ran the first two PCR rounds for about 11 cycles each with TRBV1-TRBV30 forward primers and a C-beta reverse primer. TCRdb used MiXCR to reprocess the multiplex PCR reads, holding one entry per CDR3 protein. The sample has more than 95,000 distinct CDR3 sequences; 55% to 75% are singletons.

This chain joins TRBV5-4 and TRBJ2-7; TRBD2 is a possible D gene (7 bases). The sequenced sample was liver tumor tissue from sampling region 3. The subset: tumor region T3, left-lateral pole. The receptor was isolated from an older woman with primary liver carcinoma and hepatitis B virus infection. The CDR3 reads CASSPRGGGYYEQYF. The CDR3, as DNA: TGTGCCAGCAGCCCGCGGGGAGGGGGGTACTACGAGCAGTACTTC.